These 11 T cell receptor beta chains share one sample of origin, sequenced in a study of T cells expressing NK-cell markers. TCRdb re-analyzed the 5' RACE reads; it lists each CDR3 protein once, without DNA. Its listing shows 500,000 to 700,000 distinct CDR3 sequences. The sample consisted of blood T cells: a sorted CD56 or NKG2C T cell subset, CD4+ or CD8+ T cells, or bulk PBMC T cells (not recorded which). These TCRs come from a young man in good health.

The V gene is TRBV6-1, the J gene TRBJ2-1; the TRBD1 assignment by TCRdb is unverifiable without DNA. CDR1 and CDR2 (germline): MNHNS, SASEGT. The CDR3 covers 14 residues. The CDR3 protein is CATTPWKGSDEQFF.

The V gene is TRBV10-3, the J gene TRBJ2-5; TCRdb designates TRBD2, a call that cannot be tested without DNA. CDR3 size: 15 residues. Per germline, CDR1 ENHRY and CDR2 SYGVKD. The CDR3 here is CAIRTGLKQQETQYF.

The chain carries TRBV6-4 and TRBJ2-2. Germline CDR1 MRHNA, CDR2 SNTAGT. This CDR3 has 13 amino acids. The CDR3 sequence is CASSAINGGELFF.

This chain uses TRBV7-7 with TRBJ2-5; without DNA, the TCRdb call of TRBD1 cannot be checked. CDR1 is SSHAT and CDR2 is FNYEAQ in the germline V gene (reference sequence). The CDR3 is 14 residues long. This CDR3 reads CASSLGQFQETQYF.

The V call is TRBV27, the J call TRBJ2-1; TCRdb selects TRBD1, and the lack of DNA leaves this call unchecked. The CDR3 spans 12 residues. The germline gives CDR1 MNHEY, CDR2 SMNVEV (reference sequence). CDR3 protein: CASSLPGVGQFF.

CDR3: CASSPRSSNQPQHF. This chain links TRBV5-1 with TRBJ1-5. The CDR3 runs 14 residues. Germline lookup yields CDR1 SGHRS and CDR2 YFSETQ.

V is TRBV19 and J is TRBJ2-3; TCRdb designates TRBD1, a call that cannot be tested without DNA. Germline V gene sequence: CDR1 LNHDA, CDR2 SQIVND (reference sequence). The CDR3 sequence is 15 residues long. The CDR3 spells CASSIIDRDADTQYF.

The V gene is TRBV28, the J gene TRBJ2-1; TCRdb's D gene call, TRBD1, goes unchecked for lack of DNA. Germline V lookup: CDR1 MDHEN, CDR2 SYDVKM. The CDR3 runs 12 residues. The CDR3 sequence is CASSPVVLGQFF.

This chain links TRBV5-1 with TRBJ1-2. Germline CDR1 is SGHRS and CDR2 is YFSETQ. This CDR3 is built from 16 residues. The CDR3 loop reads CASSYGPNSSGYGYTF.

The V and J genes are TRBV5-1 and TRBJ2-1. This CDR3 region has 17 residues. CDR1 is SGHRS and CDR2 is YFSETQ in the germline V gene. CDR3 loop: CASSLWSISAAYNEQFF.

This chain links TRBV15 with TRBJ2-5; the D call of TRBD2 rests on TCRdb alone, since no DNA is present to check it. CDR1 and CDR2 (germline): LNHNV, YYDKDF (reference sequence). This CDR3 has 12 amino acids. This CDR3 reads CASGTSQETQYF.